This T cell receptor (beta chain) was identified during a study of blood T cell repertoires in COVID-19. The data were produced by immunoSEQ multiplex PCR, yet TCRdb's version contains in-frame clones alone and is incomplete. The sample shows 340,000 or so clones, just over 85% of them seen only once. V gave up 3 bases and J gave up 5 bases, with 16 bases separating them. Germline V CDR1 and CDR2: SEHNR, FQNEAQ (reference sequence). CDR3 length equals 15 residues. The chain is built from TRBV7-9 and TRBJ1-2; D unclear. Input material: PBMCs or T cells enriched from blood (not recorded which). The clonotype was recovered from a woman in her thirties or forties with acute COVID-19. CDR3 loop: CASSLSEGLKYGYTF. CDR3 coding DNA: TGTGCCAGCAGCTTGAGTGAGGGTCTGAAATATGGCTACACCTTC.